This TCR beta chain was sequenced in a study of cytomegalovirus exposure and HLA in healthy donors. Study-level background: T cells numbering around 190 million yielded around 120 million unique TCR beta sequences in an earlier analysis.

The PCR contained 60 Vbeta and 13 Jbeta primers. Using immunoSEQ multiplex PCR, the repertoire was profiled, and TCRdb retains in-frame clones only, with some absent. The table shows about 150,000 clones, with around three quarters occurring only once. This CDR3 has 14 amino acids. The V gene's germline CDR1 is SNHLY and CDR2 FYNNEI. Trimming took off 3 bases at V and 7 bases at J, with 13 bases between the two ends. Sequenced: PBMCs. The sequence derives from a man aged 35 to 55 in good health and CMV-seronegative. This sequence joins TRBV2 and TRBJ2-1; maybe TRBD1 (5 bases). The CDR3 coding sequence is TGTGCCAGCAGTGACGAAGGGGCAGGGAATGAGCAGTTCTTC. Translated, it gives CASSDEGAGNEQFF.